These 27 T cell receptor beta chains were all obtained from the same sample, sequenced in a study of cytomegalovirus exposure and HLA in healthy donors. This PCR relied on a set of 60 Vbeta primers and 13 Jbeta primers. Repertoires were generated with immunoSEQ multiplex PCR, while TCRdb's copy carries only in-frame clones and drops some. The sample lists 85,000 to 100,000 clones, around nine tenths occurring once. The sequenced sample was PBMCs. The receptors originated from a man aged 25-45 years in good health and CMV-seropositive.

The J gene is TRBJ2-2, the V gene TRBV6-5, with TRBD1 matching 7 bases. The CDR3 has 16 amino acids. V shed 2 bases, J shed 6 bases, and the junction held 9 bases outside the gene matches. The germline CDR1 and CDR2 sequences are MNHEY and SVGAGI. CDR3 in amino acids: CASSYEGARGPGELFF. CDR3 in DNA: TGTGCCAGCAGTTACGAGGGGGCCCGGGGTCCCGGGGAGCTGTTTTTT.

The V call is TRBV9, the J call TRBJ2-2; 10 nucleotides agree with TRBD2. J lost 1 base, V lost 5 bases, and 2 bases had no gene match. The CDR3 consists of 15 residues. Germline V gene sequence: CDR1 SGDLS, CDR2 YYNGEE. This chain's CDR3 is CASRRTSGNTGELFF. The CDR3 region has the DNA TGTGCCAGCAGGAGGACTAGCGGGAACACCGGGGAGCTGTTTTTT.

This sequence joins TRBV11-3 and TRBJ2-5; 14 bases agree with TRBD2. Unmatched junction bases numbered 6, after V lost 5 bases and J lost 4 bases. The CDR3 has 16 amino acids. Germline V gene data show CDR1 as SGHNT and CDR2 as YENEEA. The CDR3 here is CASSQGLAGVVETQYF. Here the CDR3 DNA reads TGTGCCAGCAGCCAGGGACTAGCGGGAGTGGTAGAGACCCAGTACTTC.

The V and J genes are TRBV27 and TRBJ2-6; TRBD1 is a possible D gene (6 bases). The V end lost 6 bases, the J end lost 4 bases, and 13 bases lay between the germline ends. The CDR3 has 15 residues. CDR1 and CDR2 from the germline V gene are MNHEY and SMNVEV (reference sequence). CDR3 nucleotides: TGTGCCAGCAGCTCCCAGGGGACCGGGGCCAACGTCCTGACTTTC. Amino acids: CASSSQGTGANVLTF.

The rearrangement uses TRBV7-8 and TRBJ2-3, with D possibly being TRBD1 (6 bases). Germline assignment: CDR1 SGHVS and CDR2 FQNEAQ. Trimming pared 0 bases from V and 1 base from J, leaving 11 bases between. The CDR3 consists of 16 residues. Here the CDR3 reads CASSLAVQGRTDTQYF. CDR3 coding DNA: TGTGCCAGCAGCTTAGCGGTCCAGGGGCGCACAGATACGCAGTATTTT.

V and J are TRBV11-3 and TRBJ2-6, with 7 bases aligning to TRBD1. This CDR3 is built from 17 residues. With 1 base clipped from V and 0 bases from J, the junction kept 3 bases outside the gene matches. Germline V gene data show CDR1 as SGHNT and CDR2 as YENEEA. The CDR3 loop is CASSLGQGNSGANVLTF. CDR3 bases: TGTGCCAGCAGCTTAGGACAGGGTAACTCTGGGGCCAACGTCCTGACTTTC.

CDR3 nucleotides: TGTGCCACAGATCCAGGGGGCGCGGGCTATGAGCAGTTCTTC. Amino acids: CATDPGGAGYEQFF. The V and J genes are TRBV28 and TRBJ2-1; 8 nucleotides line up with TRBD1. The CDR3 runs to 14 residues. Germline-derived CDR1 and CDR2 are MDHEN and SYDVKM. The V and J ends lost 10 bases and 8 bases, in that order; junction bases with no gene match: 13.

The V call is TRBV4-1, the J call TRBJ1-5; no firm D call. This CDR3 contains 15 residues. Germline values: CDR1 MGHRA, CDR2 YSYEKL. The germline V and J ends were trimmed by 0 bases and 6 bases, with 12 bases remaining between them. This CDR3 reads CASSQDNPTGQPQHF. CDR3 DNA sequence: TGCGCCAGCAGCCAAGATAACCCTACGGGTCAGCCCCAGCATTTT.

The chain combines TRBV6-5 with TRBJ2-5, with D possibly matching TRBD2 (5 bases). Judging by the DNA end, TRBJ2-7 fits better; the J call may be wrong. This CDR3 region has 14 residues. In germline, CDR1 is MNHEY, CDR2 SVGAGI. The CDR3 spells CASSSTSPGLEQYF. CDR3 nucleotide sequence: TGTGCCAGCAGTTCGACAAGCCCAGGACTCGAGCAGTACTTC.

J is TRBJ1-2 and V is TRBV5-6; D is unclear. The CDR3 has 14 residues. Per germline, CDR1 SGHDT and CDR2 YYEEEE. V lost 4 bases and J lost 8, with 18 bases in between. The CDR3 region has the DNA TGTGCCAGCAGCCCCGTCGCGGGTTTCGGGGGCTACACCTTC. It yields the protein CASSPVAGFGGYTF.

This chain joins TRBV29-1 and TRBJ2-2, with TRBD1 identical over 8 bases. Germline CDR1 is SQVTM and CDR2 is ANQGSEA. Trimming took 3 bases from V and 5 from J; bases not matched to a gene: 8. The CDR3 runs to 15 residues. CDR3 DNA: TGCAGCGTTGAGAGAGGACAGGGAAGTACCGGGGAGCTGTTTTTT. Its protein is CSVERGQGSTGELFF.

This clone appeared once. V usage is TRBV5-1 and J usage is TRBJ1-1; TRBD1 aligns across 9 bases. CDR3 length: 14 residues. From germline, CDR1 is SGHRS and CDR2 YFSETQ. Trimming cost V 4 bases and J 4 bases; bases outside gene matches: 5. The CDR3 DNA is TGCGCCAGCAGCAGGGGACAGGGTAGCACTGAAGCTTTCTTT. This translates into CASSRGQGSTEAFF. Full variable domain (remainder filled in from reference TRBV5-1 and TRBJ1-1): KAGVTQTPRYLIKTRGQQVTLSCSPISGHRSVSWYQQTPGQGLQFLFEYFSETQRNKGNFPGRFSGRQFSNSRSEMNVSTLELGDSALYLCASSRGQGSTEAFFGQGTRLTVV.

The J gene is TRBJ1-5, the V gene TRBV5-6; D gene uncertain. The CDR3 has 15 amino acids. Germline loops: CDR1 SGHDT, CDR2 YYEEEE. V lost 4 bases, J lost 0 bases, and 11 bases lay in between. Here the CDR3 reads CASSISGYSNQPQHF. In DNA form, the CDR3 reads TGTGCCAGCAGCATCTCAGGTTATAGCAATCAGCCCCAGCATTTT.

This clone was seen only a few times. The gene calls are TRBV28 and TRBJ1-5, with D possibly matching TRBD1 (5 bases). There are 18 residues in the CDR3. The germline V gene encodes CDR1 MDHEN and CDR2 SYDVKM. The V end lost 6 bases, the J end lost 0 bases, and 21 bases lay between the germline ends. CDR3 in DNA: TGTGCCAGCAGATCACAGGTGGCGGGAGGCTATAGCAATCAGCCCCAGCATTTT. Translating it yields CASRSQVAGGYSNQPQHF.

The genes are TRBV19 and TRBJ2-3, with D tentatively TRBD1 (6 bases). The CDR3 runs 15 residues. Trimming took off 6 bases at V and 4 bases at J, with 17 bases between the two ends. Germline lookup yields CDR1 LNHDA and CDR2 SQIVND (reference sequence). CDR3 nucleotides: TGTGCCAGTAGCCTTGTGGGGGCTCTCCCAGATACGCAGTATTTT. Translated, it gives CASSLVGALPDTQYF.

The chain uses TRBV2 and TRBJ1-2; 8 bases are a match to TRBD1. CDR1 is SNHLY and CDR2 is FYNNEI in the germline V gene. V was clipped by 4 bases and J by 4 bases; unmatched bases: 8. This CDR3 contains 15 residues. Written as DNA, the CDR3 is TGTGCCAGCAGTGCCTATCAGGGGGCCGCCTATGGCTACACCTTC. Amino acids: CASSAYQGAAYGYTF.

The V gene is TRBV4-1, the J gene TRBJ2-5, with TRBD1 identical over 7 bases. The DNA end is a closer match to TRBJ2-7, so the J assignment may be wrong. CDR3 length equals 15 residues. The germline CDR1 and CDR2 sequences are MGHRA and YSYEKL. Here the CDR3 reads CASSQERHRGYEQYF. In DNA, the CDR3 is TGCGCCAGCAGCCAAGAACGGCACAGGGGTTACGAGCAGTACTTC.

In nucleotides, the CDR3 is TGTGCCAGCAGCTTTAGCGGGAGCTCCTACAATGAGCAGTTCTTC. It encodes CASSFSGSSYNEQFF. The chain is built from TRBV5-4 and TRBJ2-1; 9 positions agree with TRBD2. The CDR3 has 15 residues. After removal of 2 bases from V and 0 bases from J, the junction contained 0 bases not matched to a gene. Germline CDR1 reads SGHNT; CDR2 reads YYREEE (reference sequence).

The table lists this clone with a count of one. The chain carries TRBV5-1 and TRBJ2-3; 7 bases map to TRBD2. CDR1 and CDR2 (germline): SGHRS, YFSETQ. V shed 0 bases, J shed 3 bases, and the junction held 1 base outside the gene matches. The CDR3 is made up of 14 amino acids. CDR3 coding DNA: TGCGCCAGCAGCTTGGGGGAGGGGACAGATACGCAGTATTTT. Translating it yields CASSLGEGTDTQYF. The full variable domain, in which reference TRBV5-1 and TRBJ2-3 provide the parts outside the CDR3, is KAGVTQTPRYLIKTRGQQVTLSCSPISGHRSVSWYQQTPGQGLQFLFEYFSETQRNKGNFPGRFSGRQFSNSRSEMNVSTLELGDSALYLCASSLGEGTDTQYFGPGTRLTVL.

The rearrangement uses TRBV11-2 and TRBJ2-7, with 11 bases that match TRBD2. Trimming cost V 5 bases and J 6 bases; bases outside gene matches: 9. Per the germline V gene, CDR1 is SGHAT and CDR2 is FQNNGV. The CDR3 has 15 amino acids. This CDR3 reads CASSRELAGVGEQYF. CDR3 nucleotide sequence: TGTGCCAGCAGCCGCGAACTAGCGGGAGTTGGCGAGCAGTACTTC. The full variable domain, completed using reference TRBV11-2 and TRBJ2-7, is EAGVAQSPRYKIIEKRQSVAFWCNPISGHATLYWYQQILGQGPKLLIQFQNNGVVDDSQLPKDRFSAERLKGVDSTLKIQPAKLEDSAVYLCASSRELAGVGEQYFGPGTRLTVT.

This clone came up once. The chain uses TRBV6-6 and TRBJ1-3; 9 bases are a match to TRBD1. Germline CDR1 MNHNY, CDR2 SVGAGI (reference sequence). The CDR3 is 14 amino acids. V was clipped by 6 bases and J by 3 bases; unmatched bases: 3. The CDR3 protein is CASRQGAGGNTIYF. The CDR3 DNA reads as TGTGCCAGCAGACAGGGGGCAGGTGGAAACACCATATATTTT.

CDR3 loop: CASSPGTADYGYTF. CDR3 sequence (DNA): TGTGCCAGCTCACCCGGGACAGCAGACTATGGCTACACCTTC. The J gene is TRBJ1-2, the V gene TRBV18; 7 nucleotides align to TRBD1. CDR1 KGHSH and CDR2 LQKENI come from the germline V gene. The CDR3 sequence is 14 residues long. The V gene end was trimmed by 3 bases and the J gene end by 3 bases; junction bases not matched to a gene: 4.

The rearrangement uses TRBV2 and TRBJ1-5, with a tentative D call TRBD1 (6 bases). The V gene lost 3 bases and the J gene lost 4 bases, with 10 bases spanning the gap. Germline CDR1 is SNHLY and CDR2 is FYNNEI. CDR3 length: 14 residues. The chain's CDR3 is CASSEGHPNQPQHF. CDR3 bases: TGTGCCAGCAGTGAGGGACATCCTAATCAGCCCCAGCATTTT.

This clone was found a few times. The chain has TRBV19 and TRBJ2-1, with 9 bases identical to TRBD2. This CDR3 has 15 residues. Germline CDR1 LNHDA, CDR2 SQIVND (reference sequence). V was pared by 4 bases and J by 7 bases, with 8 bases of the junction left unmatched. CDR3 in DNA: TGTGCCAGTAGTAGTATGGGACTAGCTCTTAATGAGCAGTTCTTC. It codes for CASSSMGLALNEQFF.

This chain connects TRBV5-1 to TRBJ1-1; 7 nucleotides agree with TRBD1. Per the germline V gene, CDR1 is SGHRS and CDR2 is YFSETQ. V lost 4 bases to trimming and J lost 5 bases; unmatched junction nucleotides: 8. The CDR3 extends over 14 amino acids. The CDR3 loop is CASSLRQGWTEAFF. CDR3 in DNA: TGCGCCAGCAGCCTGAGACAGGGTTGGACTGAAGCTTTCTTT.

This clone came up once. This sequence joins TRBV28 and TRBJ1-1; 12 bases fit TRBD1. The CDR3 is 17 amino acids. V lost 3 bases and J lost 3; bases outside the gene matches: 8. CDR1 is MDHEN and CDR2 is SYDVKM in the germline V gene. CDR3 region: CASSFEGQGARYTEAFF. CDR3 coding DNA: TGTGCCAGCAGTTTTGAGGGACAGGGGGCTCGGTACACTGAAGCTTTCTTT.

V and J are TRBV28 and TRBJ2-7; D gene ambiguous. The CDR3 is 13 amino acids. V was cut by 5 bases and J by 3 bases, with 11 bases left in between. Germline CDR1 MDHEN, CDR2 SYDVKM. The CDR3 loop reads CASSLSTSYEQYF. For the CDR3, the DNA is TGTGCCAGCAGTCTCTCAACAAGCTACGAGCAGTACTTC.